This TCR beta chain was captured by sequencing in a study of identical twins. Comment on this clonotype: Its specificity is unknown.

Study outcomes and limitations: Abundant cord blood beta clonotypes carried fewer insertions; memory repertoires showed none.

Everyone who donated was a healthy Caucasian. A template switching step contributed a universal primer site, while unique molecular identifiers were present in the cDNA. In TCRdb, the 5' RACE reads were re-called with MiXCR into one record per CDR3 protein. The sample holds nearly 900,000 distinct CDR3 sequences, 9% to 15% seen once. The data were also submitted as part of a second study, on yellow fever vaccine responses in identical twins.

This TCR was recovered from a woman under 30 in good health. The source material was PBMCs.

The CDR3 bases are TGTGCCAGCAGCTTCCTACAGGGGGCAGAGACCCAGTACTTC. It codes for CASSFLQGAETQYF. This rearrangement joins TRBV11-1 to TRBJ2-5; 9 bases line up with TRBD1. Germline-derived CDR1 and CDR2 are SGHAT and FQDESV (reference sequence). This CDR3 has 14 residues. Losses at the gene ends were 3 bases for V and 4 bases for J; bases not matched to a gene: 3.